This entry lists 15 T cell receptor beta chains sequenced from one sample in a study of shared clonotypes between healthy human individuals. Profiled with immunoSEQ multiplex PCR; TCRdb holds only in-frame clones, not every one. The table records some 2,000,000 clones, around 95% of them present only once. Sequencing was performed on naive CD4+ T cells sorted from blood. Indicated subset: CD45RA+ positively selected. These receptor sequences come from a man aged 18 to 29 in good health.

This rearrangement joins TRBV30 to TRBJ2-5; 7 nucleotides line up with TRBD1. J lost 5 bases, V lost 2 bases, and 5 bases had no gene match. CDR1 GTSNPN and CDR2 SVGIG come from the germline V gene (reference sequence). The CDR3 spans 13 residues. In DNA form, the CDR3 reads TGTGCCTGGAGTACAGGGGTGGAGGAGACCCAGTACTTC. It yields the protein CAWSTGVEETQYF.

V and J are TRBV30 and TRBJ2-1; D may be TRBD1 or TRBD2 (5 bases each). V lost 2 bases to trimming and J lost 3 bases, with 8 bases between them. The CDR3 has 13 residues. Germline V gene sequence: CDR1 GTSNPN, CDR2 SVGIG (reference sequence). CDR3 in amino acids: CAWSRGVYNEQFF. The CDR3 bases are TGTGCCTGGAGTCGAGGGGTCTACAATGAGCAGTTCTTC.

V usage is TRBV19 and J usage is TRBJ2-1, with 13 bases lining up with TRBD2. This CDR3 contains 17 residues. Germline CDR1 LNHDA, CDR2 SQIVND (reference sequence). Trimming cost V 6 bases and J 10 bases; bases outside gene matches: 15. The CDR3 sequence: CASSPSLAGGSSWEQFF. DNA for the CDR3: TGTGCCAGTAGCCCTTCACTAGCGGGAGGGTCCTCGTGGGAGCAGTTCTTC.

The gene calls are TRBV4-1 and TRBJ2-1; 10 nucleotides align to TRBD2. CDR1 MGHRA and CDR2 YSYEKL come from the germline V gene. The trim removed 4 bases at V and 4 bases at J, leaving 7 bases unmatched. CDR3 length: 16 amino acids. The CDR3 nucleotides read TGCGCCAGCAGCCTGAGCGGGACTAGCGCATACAATGAGCAGTTCTTC. Its translation is CASSLSGTSAYNEQFF.

The rearrangement joins TRBV15 to TRBJ1-1; D gene uncertain. V lost 0 bases, J lost 7 bases, and 9 bases lay in between. Germline lookup yields CDR1 LNHNV and CDR2 YYDKDF (reference sequence). The length of the CDR3 is 13 residues. In nucleotides, the CDR3 is TGTGCCACCAGCAGAGATGATGGGGTTGAAGCTTTCTTT. This sequence encodes CATSRDDGVEAFF.

As to this clone: The junction departs from germline at one end; a sequencing error may be responsible. The chain couples TRBV27 to TRBJ2-5, with D perhaps TRBD2 (5 bases). Germline CDR1 MNHEY, CDR2 SMNVEV (reference sequence). The CDR3 loop spans 13 amino acids. DNA for the CDR3: TGTGCCAGCAGTTTATCTGTGTGGGAGAACCAGTACTTC. Protein product: CASSLSVWENQYF.

The chain is built from TRBV9 and TRBJ2-7; the D gene is possibly TRBD2 (6 bases). CDR3 length: 12 amino acids. The germline gives CDR1 SGDLS, CDR2 YYNGEE. With 0 bases removed from V and 6 bases from J, the gap between germline ends came to 7 bases. The CDR3 sequence: CASSVGRGEQYF. CDR3 nucleotide sequence: TGTGCCAGCAGCGTAGGGAGGGGCGAGCAGTACTTC.

This clone showed up many times. The chain employs TRBV5-6 and TRBJ1-2; 9 nucleotides agree with TRBD1. The CDR3 sequence is 14 residues long. CDR1 and CDR2 from the germline V gene are SGHDT and YYEEEE. After removal of 4 bases from V and 4 bases from J, the junction contained 5 bases not matched to a gene. The CDR3, as DNA: TGTGCCAGCAGCCGGGACAGGGTCCCCTATGGCTACACCTTC. Encoded protein: CASSRDRVPYGYTF.

The chain links TRBV5-1 to TRBJ2-5; TRBD1 agrees at 7 bases. Germline loops: CDR1 SGHRS, CDR2 YFSETQ. The CDR3 spans 15 residues. J lost 2 bases, V lost 7 bases, and 11 bases had no gene match. DNA for the CDR3: TGCGCCAGCGGACCCGGACAGACAGGGCAAGAGACCCAGTACTTC. It is translated as CASGPGQTGQETQYF.

The rearrangement joins TRBV2 to TRBJ2-7; D may be TRBD2 (5 bases). Germline V gene lookup returns CDR1 SNHLY and CDR2 FYNNEI. The CDR3 is made up of 12 amino acids. Trimming shortened V by 7 bases and J by 7 bases, and 14 bases separated the two germline ends. As DNA, the CDR3 is TGTGCCAGCACCCCTTGGGAGAAAGAGCAGTACTTC. It translates to CASTPWEKEQYF. The entire variable domain, with the rest obtained from reference TRBV2 and TRBJ2-7, is as follows: EPEVTQTPSHQVTQMGQEVILRCVPISNHLYFYWYRQILGQKVEFLVSFYNNEISEKSEIFDDQFSVERPDGSNFTLKIRSTKLEDSAMYFCASTPWEKEQYFGPGTRLTVT.

V is TRBV10-3 and J is TRBJ2-3; the D is unclear. The CDR3 spans 12 residues. V was pared by 5 bases and J by 2 bases, with 5 bases between. In germline, CDR1 is ENHRY, CDR2 SYGVKD. CDR3 amino acids: CAISWVTDTQYF. The CDR3 coding sequence is TGTGCCATCAGTTGGGTCACAGATACGCAGTATTTT.

The J gene is TRBJ1-2, the V gene TRBV28; perhaps TRBD1 as D (5 bases). This CDR3 spans 12 amino acids. The V end lost 4 bases, the J end lost 4 bases, and 7 bases lay between the germline ends. The germline CDR1 and CDR2 sequences are MDHEN and SYDVKM. The CDR3 spells CASSSGTYGYTF. CDR3 nucleotide sequence: TGTGCCAGCAGTTCGGGGACCTATGGCTACACCTTC.

V and J are TRBV7-2 and TRBJ2-3, with 7 positions matching TRBD2. CDR3 length: 18 residues. With V trimmed by 2 bases and J by 2 bases, 13 bases remained unmatched. Germline values: CDR1 SGHTA, CDR2 FQGNSA. The CDR3 DNA reads TGTGCCAGCAGCTTAAGGGCCCTTGCGGGAGAGATCACAGATACGCAGTATTTT. Its protein is CASSLRALAGEITDTQYF.

The table lists this clone with a count of one. The chain is built from TRBV5-4 and TRBJ2-3; D not certain. Germline V lookup: CDR1 SGHNT, CDR2 YYREEE (reference sequence). The CDR3 is 12 residues long. V was pared by 3 bases and J by 4 bases, with 6 bases between. CDR3 nucleotide sequence: TGTGCCAGCAGCTGGCTGGCAGATACGCAGTATTTT. Its protein product is CASSWLADTQYF.

The chain is built from TRBV5-1 and TRBJ2-5; TRBD2 might be the D (5 bases). CDR1 is SGHRS and CDR2 is YFSETQ in the germline V gene. The CDR3 covers 16 residues. Trimming took off 2 bases at V and 4 bases at J, with 18 bases between the two ends. The CDR3 bases are TGCGCCAGCAGCTTAATAACGTTGACTAAGCCAGAGACCCAGTACTTC. Amino acid sequence: CASSLITLTKPETQYF.